The rows below give T cell receptor beta chains drawn from one sample of a study of cytotoxic CD8 clonotypes in ibrutinib-treated CLL. Assay used: immunoSEQ multiplex PCR; TCRdb lists only in-frame clones, some missing. The sample has about 63,000 clones, about 72% seen once. Material: PBMCs, obtained after 12 months of ibrutinib treatment. The receptors originated from a human donor with chronic lymphocytic leukemia. Both conserved end residues are part of each CDR3. A D gene is named only where the DNA matches it firmly. Clone sizes are given selectively: once, few, many, or a class where the clone is expanded.

>TRBV5-6|TRBJ1-3|NA|NA
TGTGCCAGCAGCTTGGCCCCAAGCCACCCCGCCTTT
CASSLAPSHPAF
>TRBV6-6|TRBJ2-7|NA|NA
TGTGCCAGCAAAAGGGGATCGGGCGTTACCGAGCAGTACTTC
CASKRGSGVTEQYF
>TRBV30|TRBJ2-7|TRBD2|NA
TGTGCCTGGAGTGTACTGGCAGGCCAAAGACTAGCGGGAGGGCCAAGGGTCTACGAGCAGTACTTC
CAWSVLAGQRLAGGPRVYEQYF
>TRBV28|TRBJ2-7|NA|NA
TGTGCCAGCGTTGGAGGTGCAGGCGAGCAGTACTTC
CASVGGAGEQYF
>TRBV30|TRBJ1-2|TRBD1|NA
TGTGCCTGCGACCTCCGGGACAGAGTTAACTATGGCTACACCTTC
CACDLRDRVNYGYTF
>TRBV4-2|TRBJ2-2|TRBD2|NA
TGTGCCAGCACCCGGGGGGGGCCAGCCGGAGCCGGGGAGCTGTTTTTT
CASTRGGPAGAGELFF
>TRBV5-1|TRBJ2-5|TRBD1|NA
TGCGCCAGCAGCAGGGGATACAGGGGCGAAGAGACCCAGTACTTC
CASSRGYRGEETQYF
>TRBV19|TRBJ1-2|NA|few
TGTGCCAGTAGCCCCTATGGGGTCGCAGCGAGGTATGGCTACACCTTC
CASSPYGVAARYGYTF
>TRBV21-1|TRBJ2-7|NA|NA
TGTGCCAGCACCACGGACGTAGCGGGACTCCTCTGCCACGAGCAGTACTTC
CASTTDVAGLLCHEQYF
>TRBV7-2|TRBJ2-7|TRBD2|once
TGTGCCAGCAGCCCCTGGACGGCGGGAGTTGGGTCCGAAAAGCAGTACTTC
CASSPWTAGVGSEKQYF
>TRBV2|TRBJ1-5|TRBD1|NA
TGTGCCAGCAGGAGACAGGGTTTCAGCAATCAGCCCCAGCATTTT
CASRRQGFSNQPQHF
>TRBV27|TRBJ1-1|NA|NA
TGTGCCAGCACGACTGGGGACACTGAAGCTTTCTTT
CASTTGDTEAFF
>TRBV2|TRBJ2-3|TRBD2|NA
TGTGCCAGCAAGTCTAGCGGGAGAAGTTGGGGCACAGATACGCAGTATTTT
CASKSSGRSWGTDTQYF
>TRBV7-2|TRBJ2-7|NA|once
TGTGCCAGCAGCTTAAGAACGGTCTCCTACGAGCAGTACTTC
CASSLRTVSYEQYF
>TRBV18|TRBJ2-2|NA|NA
TGTGCCAGCTCGGAAGTGGAAGCGAACTTCCCTGAGCTGTTTTTT
CASSEVEANFPELFF
>TRBV2|TRBJ2-7|TRBD1|NA
TGTGCCAGCAGTGATGTGGGACAGGGTCTGTACGAGCAGTACTTC
CASSDVGQGLYEQYF
>TRBV9|TRBJ1-3|NA|NA
TGTGCCAGCAACCGGGCCGGAGGGGACACCATATATTTT
CASNRAGGDTIYF
>TRBV7-2|TRBJ2-1|NA|NA
TGTGCCAGCAGCTTAGAAGGGACCTCCTACAATGAGCAGTTCTTC
CASSLEGTSYNEQFF